Below are 24 T cell receptor beta chains sequenced from a single sample in a study of OX40 agonist ivuxolimab in advanced cancers. The method was immunoSEQ multiplex PCR; TCRdb's version includes in-frame clones alone and lacks a portion of them. Counted here are some 64,000 clones, 92% occurring once; the ten biggest clones make up 23%. The source was CD4+ or CD8+ T cells sorted from blood, collected in a trial of the OX40 agonist ivuxolimab. The source of these receptors is an adult with an advanced solid tumor such as melanoma, head and neck, liver or kidney cancer.

The CDR3 region is CASSLVGGADIQYF. The CDR3 bases are TGTGCCAGCAGCTTAGTTGGGGGAGCGGACATTCAGTACTTC. The V and J genes are TRBV7-9 and TRBJ2-4; tentatively, D is TRBD1 or TRBD2 (5 bases each). The CDR3 totals 14 residues. Deletions cut 1 base from V and 8 bases from J, with 12 bases between. Germline V gene lookup returns CDR1 SEHNR and CDR2 FQNEAQ (reference sequence).

The V call is TRBV15, the J call TRBJ2-6; the D is unclear. The germline gives CDR1 LNHNV, CDR2 YYDKDF (reference sequence). V shed 3 bases and J shed 0 bases, with 6 bases lying between them. The CDR3 loop spans 15 amino acids. CDR3 DNA: TGTGCCACCAGCAGGAGGTCCTCTGGGGCCAACGTCCTGACTTTC. Amino acid sequence: CATSRRSSGANVLTF.

The chain joins TRBV10-2 to TRBJ2-3; 9 bases align to TRBD1. This CDR3 region has 16 residues. Trimming at V came to 3 bases and at J to 4 bases, leaving 8 bases not matched to a gene. Germline lookup yields CDR1 WSHSY and CDR2 SAAADI. The CDR3 DNA follows: TGCGCCAGCAGTGAAGGTTGGACAGGGGTGGCAGATACGCAGTATTTT. Translating gives CASSEGWTGVADTQYF.

In this sample, this clone turned up once. The chain has TRBV19 and TRBJ1-3; D is undetermined. The CDR3 spans 13 residues. In germline, CDR1 is LNHDA, CDR2 SQIVND (reference sequence). V dropped 0 bases and J dropped 2 bases, with 2 bases sitting between them. CDR3 DNA sequence: TGTGCCAGTAGTATAGAGCCTGGAAACACCATATATTTT. Protein: CASSIEPGNTIYF.

The J gene is TRBJ2-2, the V gene TRBV9, with 8 bases fitting TRBD2. Germline loops: CDR1 SGDLS, CDR2 YYNGEE. The junction had 3 bases not matched to a gene; V was cut back by 0 bases and J by 2 bases. The CDR3 consists of 16 residues. CDR3 coding DNA: TGTGCCAGCAGCGTAGTTGGGACTAGAAACACCGGGGAGCTGTTTTTT. This translates into CASSVVGTRNTGELFF.

The CDR3 region is CASKPQGENNQPQHF. Written as DNA, the CDR3 is TGTGCCAGCAAACCTCAGGGAGAGAACAATCAGCCCCAGCATTTT. The rearrangement joins TRBV28 to TRBJ1-5; a weak D match, TRBD1 (5 bases). Germline assignment: CDR1 MDHEN and CDR2 SYDVKM. V was trimmed by 7 bases and J by 3 bases, leaving 16 bases between them. This CDR3 comprises 15 residues.

V is TRBV19 and J is TRBJ1-5; no clear D. V lost 10 bases, J lost 3 bases, and 13 bases lay in between. This CDR3 spans 13 amino acids. Germline V CDR1 and CDR2: LNHDA, SQIVND (reference sequence). The CDR3 is CATEADNNQPQHF. For the CDR3, the DNA is TGTGCCACAGAGGCGGATAACAATCAGCCCCAGCATTTT.

As DNA, the CDR3 is TGTGCCAGCAGTCCCGATAGCGGGTACTACAATGAGCAGTTCTTC. Translation: CASSPDSGYYNEQFF. J is TRBJ2-1 and V is TRBV6-1, with 7 bases fitting TRBD2. Looked up from germline, CDR1 is MNHNS and CDR2 is SASEGT. The V and J ends lost 5 bases and 3 bases, in that order; junction bases with no gene match: 7. CDR3 length: 15 amino acids.

The V gene is TRBV4-2, the J gene TRBJ2-5; 9 bases line up with TRBD2. Germline V gene lookup returns CDR1 LGHNA and CDR2 YNFKEQ. Losses at the gene ends were 3 bases for V and 5 bases for J; bases not matched to a gene: 4. The CDR3 spans 14 residues. The DNA for the CDR3 is TGTGCCAGCAGCCAGATAGCGGGAGTGGAGACCCAGTACTTC. Protein sequence: CASSQIAGVETQYF.

The chain couples TRBV27 to TRBJ2-1; 7 positions agree with TRBD2. The CDR3 has 15 amino acids. V dropped 5 bases and J dropped 7; count of bases not matched to a gene: 11. Per the germline V gene, CDR1 is MNHEY and CDR2 is SMNVEV (reference sequence). The CDR3 bases are TGTGCCAGCAGTCTAGGACTAGTTTCTACTAATGAGCAGTTCTTC. This sequence encodes CASSLGLVSTNEQFF.

The rearrangement joins TRBV29-1 to TRBJ1-2; no clear D gene. Germline V CDR1 and CDR2: SQVTM, ANQGSEA. This CDR3 has 12 amino acids. Trimming removed 5 bases at V and 4 bases at J, with 11 bases between. CDR3 sequence: CSVLVPVYGYTF. CDR3 DNA sequence: TGCAGCGTTCTCGTACCCGTCTATGGCTACACCTTC.

This clone is a singleton in its sample. The CDR3 DNA sequence: TGTGCCAGCAGTCCCGGGACAGGAGCTTTGAATGAGCAGTTCTTC. This translates into CASSPGTGALNEQFF. J is TRBJ2-1 and V is TRBV27, with 8 positions matching TRBD1. The germline V gene has CDR1 MNHEY and CDR2 SMNVEV (reference sequence). V lost 5 bases, J lost 7 bases, and 10 bases stayed unmatched. The CDR3 is 15 residues long.

J is TRBJ2-1 and V is TRBV27; 7 nucleotides match TRBD2. V lost 5 bases, J lost 10 bases, and 11 bases stayed unmatched. The CDR3 is 14 amino acids. The V gene's germline CDR1 is MNHEY and CDR2 SMNVEV (reference sequence). The CDR3 nucleotides are TGTGCCAGCAGTATGACTAGCCGACTTTTGGAGCAGTTCTTC. It codes for CASSMTSRLLEQFF.

The rearrangement uses TRBV12-2 and TRBJ1-5. TRBV12-2 is an annotated pseudogene. This CDR3 has 15 residues. The CDR3 is CASRFQSLSNQPQHF. In DNA, the CDR3 is TGTGCAAGTCGCTTCCAAAGCCTTAGCAATCAGCCCCAGCATTTT.

This clone showed up just once. The chain recombines TRBV28 with TRBJ1-3, with D perhaps TRBD1 (5 bases). This CDR3 spans 14 amino acids. In germline, CDR1 is MDHEN, CDR2 SYDVKM. Trimming shortened V by 1 base and J by 8 bases, and 12 bases separated the two germline ends. CDR3 DNA sequence: TGTGCCAGCAGTTTATTGGGCAGGGAGGACACCATATATTTT. Translated: CASSLLGREDTIYF.

The chain links TRBV5-1 to TRBJ2-3, with TRBD2 matching over 7 bases. The CDR3 is 16 amino acids. V was clipped by 2 bases and J by 2 bases; unmatched bases: 8. Germline V CDR1 and CDR2: SGHRS, YFSETQ. This chain's CDR3 is CASSFRSGGLTDTQYF. In DNA form, the CDR3 reads TGCGCCAGCAGCTTTAGGTCGGGGGGTCTCACAGATACGCAGTATTTT.

The genes are TRBV29-1 and TRBJ2-2; D is perhaps TRBD2 (5 bases). This CDR3 is 15 amino acids long. Germline CDR1 is SQVTM and CDR2 is ANQGSEA. V lost 3 bases and J lost 3, with 14 bases in between. The CDR3 DNA is TGCAGCGTTGAGAGTCTGGAGCGGCACACCGGGGAGCTGTTTTTT. Its translation is CSVESLERHTGELFF.

V usage is TRBV27 and J usage is TRBJ2-7; D perhaps matches TRBD1 (6 bases). The V end lost 2 bases, the J end lost 5 bases, and 10 bases lay between the germline ends. The CDR3 totals 13 residues. The germline gives CDR1 MNHEY, CDR2 SMNVEV (reference sequence). The CDR3 bases are TGTGCCAGCAGTTTACACAGGGCCCACGAGCAGTACTTC. Protein product: CASSLHRAHEQYF.

The V gene is TRBV13, the J gene TRBJ2-1; the D gene is possibly TRBD2 (5 bases). In germline, CDR1 is PRHDT, CDR2 FYEKMQ (reference sequence). This CDR3 contains 14 residues. Trimming removed 7 bases at V and 5 bases at J, with 15 bases between. CDR3 in DNA: TGTGCCAGCACGAGGAGTAGCGTCCACAATGAGCAGTTCTTC. Residues: CASTRSSVHNEQFF.

This clone was counted once. V and J are TRBV5-6 and TRBJ1-6; tentative D call: TRBD1 (5 bases). Germline V gene sequence: CDR1 SGHDT, CDR2 YYEEEE. This CDR3 is 16 amino acids long. The V end lost 2 bases, the J end lost 3 bases, and 12 bases lay between the germline ends. The CDR3 loop is CASSLSDTIYNSPLHF. For the CDR3, the DNA is TGTGCCAGCAGCTTATCGGACACCATCTATAATTCACCCCTCCACTTT.

The chain joins TRBV6-5 to TRBJ2-7, with D unresolved. Trimming cost V 4 bases and J 0 bases, with 10 bases left between them. From germline, CDR1 is MNHEY and CDR2 SVGAGI. The CDR3 is 14 amino acids. In DNA form, the CDR3 reads TGTGCCAGCAGTTTCGGCCCGAGCTCCTACGAGCAGTACTTC. Translating it yields CASSFGPSSYEQYF.

V usage is TRBV16 and J usage is TRBJ2-1; 9 bases fit TRBD1. CDR1 and CDR2 from the germline V gene are KGHSY and FQNENV. J lost 9 bases, V lost 1 base, and 13 bases had no gene match. The CDR3 extends over 17 amino acids. The CDR3 loop is CASSQLTRFTGGGEQFF. The CDR3 bases are TGTGCCAGCAGCCAATTAACGCGCTTTACAGGGGGCGGTGAGCAGTTCTTC. Full variable domain (outside the CDR3, taken from reference TRBV16 and TRBJ2-1): GEEVAQTPKHLVRGEGQKAKLYCAPIKGHSYVFWYQQVLKNEFKFLISFQNENVFDETGMPKERFSAKCLPNSPCSLEIQATKLEDSAVYFCASSQLTRFTGGGEQFFGPGTRLTVL.

The rearrangement links TRBV28 to TRBJ1-5; 9 bases align to TRBD1. CDR1 MDHEN and CDR2 SYDVKM come from the germline V gene. The trim removed 3 bases at V and 5 bases at J, leaving 5 bases unmatched. The CDR3 contains 15 residues. The CDR3 region is CASSLRTGADQPQHF. CDR3 nucleotide sequence: TGTGCCAGCAGTTTGCGGACAGGGGCCGATCAGCCCCAGCATTTT.

This chain uses TRBV7-8 with TRBJ2-1; 10 bases align to TRBD2. Germline CDR1 reads SGHVS; CDR2 reads FQNEAQ. Losses at the gene ends were 4 bases for V and 8 bases for J; bases not matched to a gene: 14. The CDR3 sequence is 17 residues long. CDR3: CASSSRWEREGGDEQFF. The CDR3 DNA reads TGTGCCAGCAGCTCCCGTTGGGAGCGGGAGGGAGGTGATGAGCAGTTCTTC.